Below, 17 T cell receptor beta chains from the same sample are listed, as sequenced in a study of T cell changes during pregnancy in multiple sclerosis. Method: immunoSEQ multiplex PCR; TCRdb's copy keeps in-frame clones and lacks some. The sample has 70,000 to 95,000 clones, 93% seen once; the top ten hold more than 2%. The source was peripheral blood, collected in the second trimester of pregnancy. The receptors come from a female donor with multiple sclerosis, enrolled in a pregnancy study.

The rearrangement joins TRBV13 to TRBJ1-3; D is perhaps TRBD1 (5 bases). V lost 5 bases, J lost 1 base, and 9 bases lay in between. Germline V gives CDR1 PRHDT, CDR2 FYEKMQ (reference sequence). The CDR3 sequence is 14 residues long. The CDR3 region is CASSHGGSGNTIYF. CDR3 sequence (DNA): TGTGCCAGCAGCCACGGGGGATCTGGAAACACCATATATTTT.

This chain connects TRBV6-4 to TRBJ2-6; D gene uncertain. CDR1 and CDR2 (germline): MRHNA, SNTAGT. The CDR3 totals 14 residues. Trimming stripped 0 bases from V and 4 bases from J, with 4 bases between. In DNA form, the CDR3 reads TGTGCCAGCAGTGACTCATTAGGGGCCAACGTCCTGACTTTC. Protein product: CASSDSLGANVLTF.

This sequence joins TRBV6-5 and TRBJ2-5; 8 bases align to TRBD2. With 6 bases clipped from V and 6 bases from J, the junction kept 3 bases outside the gene matches. Germline V gene data show CDR1 as MNHEY and CDR2 as SVGAGI. The CDR3 runs 12 residues. In nucleotides, the CDR3 is TGTGCCAGCAGGCAGCGGGAGAAGACCCAGTACTTC. Its translation: CASRQREKTQYF.

This clone appeared a single time. This chain connects TRBV11-2 to TRBJ1-4; possible D gene TRBD1, 5 bases. V dropped 3 bases and J dropped 6 bases, with 20 bases sitting between them. The CDR3 is 17 amino acids. Germline values: CDR1 SGHAT, CDR2 FQNNGV. Here the CDR3 DNA reads TGTGCCAGCAGCTTCTCCCCCTCGGGAGGGACCTATGAAAAACTGTTTTTT. It encodes CASSFSPSGGTYEKLFF. The variable domain in full, with the rest retrieved from reference TRBV11-2 and TRBJ1-4, is EAGVAQSPRYKIIEKRQSVAFWCNPISGHATLYWYQQILGQGPKLLIQFQNNGVVDDSQLPKDRFSAERLKGVDSTLKIQPAKLEDSAVYLCASSFSPSGGTYEKLFFGSGTQLSVL.

With regard to this clone: This same CDR3 is encoded by further DNA sequences in the sample. The V call is TRBV11-2, the J call TRBJ2-7; 9 nucleotides agree with TRBD2. CDR3 length equals 13 residues. The trim removed 3 bases at V and 7 bases at J, leaving 4 bases unmatched. CDR1 SGHAT and CDR2 FQNNGV come from the germline V gene. CDR3 residues: CASSFGTSFEQYF. CDR3 DNA sequence: TGTGCCAGCAGCTTTGGGACTAGCTTTGAGCAGTACTTC.

The chain is built from TRBV7-9 and TRBJ2-6, with D possibly matching TRBD1 (6 bases). Germline CDR1 SEHNR, CDR2 FQNEAQ (reference sequence). The CDR3 loop spans 18 amino acids. V lost 3 bases, J lost 2 bases, and 17 bases lay in between. The DNA for the CDR3 is TGTGCCAGCAGCTTTGGCGGCAGGGGCCTCCCTGGGGCCAACGTCCTGACTTTC. It translates to CASSFGGRGLPGANVLTF.

This clone is a singleton in its sample. The chain employs TRBV7-3 and TRBJ2-1; 13 nucleotides agree with TRBD2. Germline loops: CDR1 SGHTA, CDR2 FQGTGA. This CDR3 comprises 14 residues. Losses at the gene ends were 8 bases for V and 2 bases for J; bases not matched to a gene: 0. This CDR3 reads CASGLAGAYNEQFF. The CDR3 nucleotides are TGTGCCAGCGGACTAGCGGGGGCCTACAATGAGCAGTTCTTC. Full variable domain (outside the CDR3, taken from reference TRBV7-3 and TRBJ2-1): GAGVSQTPSNKVTEKGKYVELRCDPISGHTALYWYRQSLGQGPEFLIYFQGTGAADDSGLPNDRFFAVRPEGSVSTLKIQRTERGDSAVYLCASGLAGAYNEQFFGPGTRLTVL.

The chain recombines TRBV6-1 with TRBJ2-2; maybe TRBD1 (6 bases). Germline CDR1 reads MNHNS; CDR2 reads SASEGT. V was pared by 2 bases and J by 0 bases, with 13 bases between. The CDR3 has 17 residues. The CDR3 region is CASSEMTGVSNTGELFF. The DNA of the CDR3 is TGTGCCAGCAGTGAAATGACAGGAGTTTCGAACACCGGGGAGCTGTTTTTT.

The V call is TRBV15, the J call TRBJ1-1, with D possibly being TRBD1 (5 bases). From germline, CDR1 is LNHNV and CDR2 YYDKDF (reference sequence). The V end lost 4 bases, the J end lost 0 bases, and 15 bases lay between the germline ends. CDR3 size: 16 residues. CDR3 sequence: CATSKHKKTVNTEAFF. CDR3 nucleotides: TGTGCCACCAGCAAACACAAAAAGACAGTGAACACTGAAGCTTTCTTT.

The V call is TRBV29-1, the J call TRBJ1-1, with D perhaps TRBD1 (5 bases). CDR1 is SQVTM, CDR2 ANQGSEA, per germline. The length of the CDR3 is 14 residues. CDR3 loop: CSHIPGLANTEAFF. The CDR3, as DNA: TGCAGTCATATCCCGGGACTCGCGAACACTGAAGCTTTCTTT.

This chain joins TRBV11-2 and TRBJ1-2; D not resolved. V was cut by 1 base and J by 9 bases, with 12 bases left in between. The V gene's germline CDR1 is SGHAT and CDR2 FQNNGV. The CDR3 spans 13 residues. In DNA form, the CDR3 reads TGTGCCAGCAGCTTAGGGCAGTCCCGTCGCTACACCTTC. Its translation: CASSLGQSRRYTF.

This rearrangement joins TRBV6-1 to TRBJ2-3; D perhaps matches TRBD2 (6 bases). Germline values: CDR1 MNHNS, CDR2 SASEGT. V was pared by 1 base and J by 0 bases, with 11 bases between. CDR3 size: 16 residues. DNA of the CDR3: TGTGCCAGCAGTGAAGTGGGGGGTTCTAGCACAGATACGCAGTATTTT. Translating gives CASSEVGGSSTDTQYF.

The chain uses TRBV2 and TRBJ1-4; D possibly corresponds to TRBD1 (5 bases). The CDR3 spans 17 residues. With 5 bases removed from V and 5 bases from J, the gap between germline ends came to 21 bases. The germline V gene encodes CDR1 SNHLY and CDR2 FYNNEI. DNA of the CDR3: TGTGCCAGCAGTCAGACCCTGTACGGGGGGGGGAATGAAAAACTGTTTTTT. It translates to CASSQTLYGGGNEKLFF.

This clone was seen once. V is TRBV4-1 and J is TRBJ2-5; 9 bases align to TRBD2. This CDR3 region has 16 residues. Germline-derived CDR1 and CDR2 are MGHRA and YSYEKL. The J segment lost 5 bases and the V segment lost 3 bases, leaving 10 bases of the junction unmatched. CDR3 sequence reads: CASSHLEAGGRETQYF. The CDR3 DNA follows: TGCGCCAGCAGCCACCTGGAAGCGGGGGGCCGGGAGACCCAGTACTTC.

This clone came up once. The J gene is TRBJ2-3, the V gene TRBV30; possibly TRBD2 for D (6 bases). V lost 2 bases and J 2 bases, leaving 11 bases between the germline ends. Germline CDR1 is GTSNPN and CDR2 is SVGIG (reference sequence). The CDR3 contains 14 residues. The CDR3 nucleotides read TGTGCCTGGAGTAAGCGGGCGTACACAGATACGCAGTATTTT. It encodes CAWSKRAYTDTQYF. The whole variable domain, filled in from reference TRBV30 and TRBJ2-3, reads SQTIHQWPATLVQPVGSPLSLECTVEGTSNPNLYWYRQAAGRGLQLLFYSVGIGQISSEVPQNLSASRPQDRQFILSSKKLLLSDSGFYLCAWSKRAYTDTQYFGPGTRLTVL.

The rearrangement joins TRBV9 to TRBJ2-2; TRBD1 agrees at 9 bases. The junction had 12 bases not matched to a gene; V was cut back by 5 bases and J by 7 bases. Germline CDR1 SGDLS, CDR2 YYNGEE. The CDR3 extends over 16 amino acids. The DNA of the CDR3 is TGTGCCAGCAGTGGAAACAGGGGGCTGGTCGGCGGGGAGCTGTTTTTT. Its translation: CASSGNRGLVGGELFF.

The rearrangement joins TRBV27 to TRBJ2-5; possibly TRBD2 for D (5 bases). Germline loops: CDR1 MNHEY, CDR2 SMNVEV (reference sequence). V was cut by 6 bases and J by 4 bases, with 21 bases left in between. This CDR3 contains 16 residues. The CDR3: CASSPDLGTKSETQYF. The CDR3 DNA reads TGTGCCAGCAGCCCGGACTTGGGCACAAAATCAGAGACCCAGTACTTC.